This T cell receptor (beta chain) was identified in a study of blood T cell repertoires in COVID-19. The wider study: Some COVID-19 samples were acute and others convalescent; all came from the United States, Italy and Spain.

The study drew participants aged about 18 to 89 years from roughly 25 US areas. Participants reported their clinical history, and cohort assignment relied on those reports. Source study methods: Reference gene primer amplification gave nucleated cell count estimates. TCRdb's table, derived via immunoSEQ multiplex PCR, lists solely in-frame clones and lacks some. V and J calls and clone size are as listed in that table; D and trimming were resolved from the DNA. The sample includes about 210,000 clones, about 86% seen only once; the top ten take around 9%. The germline V gene has CDR1 LGHNA and CDR2 YSLEER. Trimming removed 0 bases from V and 0 bases from J; junction bases left unmatched: 6. The CDR3 has 18 amino acids.

The chain is built from TRBV4-3 and TRBJ2-1; 9 bases are shared with TRBD2. Sequenced sample: PBMCs or T cells enriched from blood (not recorded which). This TCR derives from a woman aged 50 to 65 with acute COVID-19. The CDR3 bases are TGCGCCAGCAGCCAAGAATTACGGCGGGGGGGCTCCTACAATGAGCAGTTCTTC. Its translation is CASSQELRRGGSYNEQFF.